Below are 23 T cell receptor beta chains sequenced from a single sample in a study of blood T cell repertoires in COVID-19. Data came from immunoSEQ multiplex PCR; TCRdb stores just in-frame clones and leaves some out. This table holds almost 200,000 clones, 85% to 90% found once. The sequenced sample was peripheral blood. The receptors here all came from a woman between 70 and 85 years old with acute or convalescent COVID-19.

Remarks on this clone: Other DNA sequences within the sample encode an identical CDR3. V and J are TRBV7-2 and TRBJ2-7, with 7 bases identical to TRBD1. The CDR3 consists of 17 residues. V dropped 0 bases and J dropped 1; count of bases not matched to a gene: 9. In germline, CDR1 is SGHTA, CDR2 FQGNSA. The CDR3 loop reads CASSLAPTGSPSYEQYF. As DNA, the CDR3 is TGTGCCAGCAGCTTAGCTCCGACAGGGAGCCCTTCCTACGAGCAGTACTTC.

The V call is TRBV19, the J call TRBJ2-7, with TRBD1 matching over 12 bases. The germline CDR1 and CDR2 sequences are LNHDA and SQIVND (reference sequence). J gave up 0 bases and V 8 bases, and 5 bases lay outside the gene matches. The CDR3 length is 15 residues. The CDR3 spells CASGDRGQRSYEQYF. DNA of the CDR3: TGTGCCAGTGGGGACAGGGGGCAACGCTCCTACGAGCAGTACTTC.

This chain links TRBV6-5 with TRBJ2-7; D is ambiguous. CDR1 is MNHEY, CDR2 SVGAGI, per germline. The CDR3 runs 12 residues. V lost 5 bases to trimming and J lost 4 bases, with 9 bases between them. Here the CDR3 reads CASSTTHYEQYF. CDR3 nucleotides: TGTGCCAGCAGTACCACTCATTACGAGCAGTACTTC.

The V call is TRBV7-2, the J call TRBJ2-7; 8 nucleotides line up with TRBD2. The CDR3 sequence is 19 residues long. Germline CDR1 is SGHTA and CDR2 is FQGNSA. Germline trimming cut 1 base from V and 4 bases from J; bases unmatched to any gene: 18. The DNA of the CDR3 is TGTGCCAGCAGCTTAGTGGTTGGTGGCAGCGGGAGCATCCCGTACGAGCAGTACTTC. It encodes CASSLVVGGSGSIPYEQYF.

This clone was found once. This rearrangement joins TRBV7-8 to TRBJ1-6; D might be TRBD1 (6 bases). This CDR3 spans 13 amino acids. From germline, CDR1 is SGHVS and CDR2 FQNEAQ. The ends were cut back, 7 bases at V and 5 bases at J, with 9 bases in the middle. The CDR3 region has the DNA TGTGCCAGCACAGGGGACAATAATTCACCCCTCCACTTT. It yields the protein CASTGDNNSPLHF.

The CDR3 region has the DNA TGTGCCAGCAGCCTTCTTGCTAGCGGGAGGACCGGGGAGCTGTTTTTT. It translates to CASSLLASGRTGELFF. This sequence joins TRBV9 and TRBJ2-2; TRBD2 aligns across 11 bases. The CDR3 spans 16 residues. J gave up 5 bases and V 4 bases, and 7 bases lay outside the gene matches. CDR1 and CDR2 (germline): SGDLS, YYNGEE.

The chain links TRBV6-5 to TRBJ2-7; D possibly corresponds to TRBD1 (5 bases). The CDR3 is 13 residues long. The V and J ends lost 6 bases and 1 base respectively, with 10 bases between them. CDR1 is MNHEY, CDR2 SVGAGI, per germline. The chain's CDR3 is CASRTPGSYEQYF. As DNA, the CDR3 is TGTGCCAGCAGGACCCCAGGGTCCTACGAGCAGTACTTC.

This chain joins TRBV5-1 and TRBJ2-3; perhaps TRBD2 as D (6 bases). This CDR3 spans 15 amino acids. Per the germline V gene, CDR1 is SGHRS and CDR2 is YFSETQ. Trimming took 4 bases from V and 4 from J, leaving 16 bases between them. Here the CDR3 DNA reads TGCGCCAGCAGCCAGACTATCCCGGGGGCAGATACGCAGTATTTT. Residues: CASSQTIPGADTQYF.

The gene calls are TRBV11-2 and TRBJ2-3; 7 nucleotides line up with TRBD2. The CDR3 totals 17 residues. Germline V lookup: CDR1 SGHAT, CDR2 FQNNGV. The V segment lost 7 bases and the J segment 3 bases; nucleotides outside the gene matches: 16. DNA for the CDR3: TGTGCCAGCATCACCAAAGCTTCTCCGGGGGGTACAGATACGCAGTATTTT. Translating it yields CASITKASPGGTDTQYF.

The CDR3 region is CASSASGLETGELFF. The CDR3 region has the DNA TGTGCCAGCAGCGCATCAGGGTTGGAAACCGGGGAGCTGTTTTTT. This chain connects TRBV2 to TRBJ2-2; maybe TRBD1 (5 bases). CDR1 is SNHLY and CDR2 is FYNNEI in the germline V gene. CDR3 length equals 15 residues. The ends were cut back, 6 bases at V and 5 bases at J, with 16 bases in the middle.

The rearrangement links TRBV10-3 to TRBJ2-7; D possibly corresponds to TRBD2 (5 bases). This CDR3 contains 11 residues. From germline, CDR1 is ENHRY and CDR2 SYGVKD. V shed 4 bases and J shed 5 bases, with 6 bases lying between them. The CDR3 spells CAISGGNEQYF. The DNA of the CDR3 is TGTGCCATCAGTGGAGGGAACGAGCAGTACTTC.

The chain has TRBV5-1 and TRBJ2-5; D might be TRBD2 (5 bases). CDR1 and CDR2 (germline): SGHRS, YFSETQ. This CDR3 is built from 17 residues. V was shortened by 1 base and J by 1 base, with 17 bases between the two germline ends. The CDR3 loop is CASSLYRESRFQETQYF. As DNA, the CDR3 is TGCGCCAGCAGCTTGTATAGGGAGAGCCGTTTCCAAGAGACCCAGTACTTC.

The chain joins TRBV5-1 to TRBJ1-5, with 10 bases aligning to TRBD1. V gave up 4 bases and J gave up 1 base; unmatched junction bases: 2. CDR3 length: 15 residues. Germline V gene data show CDR1 as SGHRS and CDR2 as YFSETQ. CDR3 residues: CASSPGQGSNQPQHF. The CDR3 DNA sequence: TGCGCCAGCAGCCCGGGACAGGGGAGCAATCAGCCCCAGCATTTT.

The CDR3 here is CASSLGTGRVAVELFF. The CDR3, as DNA: TGTGCCAGCAGCTTGGGGACAGGGCGTGTAGCCGTGGAGCTGTTTTTT. The chain has TRBV28 and TRBJ2-2; 9 nucleotides align to TRBD1. V shed 6 bases, J shed 10 bases, and the junction held 15 bases outside the gene matches. This CDR3 is 16 amino acids long. Germline assignment: CDR1 MDHEN and CDR2 SYDVKM. Using reference TRBV28 and TRBJ2-2 for the parts outside the CDR3, the full variable domain is DVKVTQSSRYLVKRTGEKVFLECVQDMDHENMFWYRQDPGLGLRLIYFSYDVKMKEKGDIPEGYSVSREKKERFSLILESASTNQTSMYLCASSLGTGRVAVELFFGEGSRLTVL.

This clone was seen only once. This chain connects TRBV30 to TRBJ1-5; 10 positions agree with TRBD1. The V segment lost 5 bases and the J segment 5 bases; nucleotides outside the gene matches: 6. This CDR3 region has 14 residues. Germline-derived CDR1 and CDR2 are GTSNPN and SVGIG (reference sequence). The CDR3: CAWGDRGPDQPQHF. Written as DNA, the CDR3 is TGTGCCTGGGGAGACAGGGGGCCGGATCAGCCCCAGCATTTT.

This rearrangement joins TRBV3-1 (or the pseudogene TRBV3-2) to TRBJ2-5, with 11 bases aligning to TRBD1. Germline CDR1 LGHDT, CDR2 YNNKEL (reference sequence). This CDR3 comprises 19 residues. The trim removed 0 bases at V and 5 bases at J, leaving 14 bases unmatched. The CDR3 nucleotides read TGTGCCAGCAGCCAAGATTGGACAGGGGGCTTTTTGGGAGGGGAGACCCAGTACTTC. Its translation: CASSQDWTGGFLGGETQYF.

The rearrangement joins TRBV5-1 to TRBJ2-7, with no clear D. The CDR3 is 12 residues long. Germline V lookup: CDR1 SGHRS, CDR2 YFSETQ. V was shortened by 1 base and J by 3 bases, with 5 bases between the two germline ends. The chain's CDR3 is CASSLNSYEQYF. DNA of the CDR3: TGCGCCAGCAGCTTGAACAGCTACGAGCAGTACTTC. Combining the CDR3 with reference TRBV5-1 and TRBJ2-7 gives the whole variable domain KAGVTQTPRYLIKTRGQQVTLSCSPISGHRSVSWYQQTPGQGLQFLFEYFSETQRNKGNFPGRFSGRQFSNSRSEMNVSTLELGDSALYLCASSLNSYEQYFGPGTRLTVT.

The chain combines TRBV11-3 with TRBJ1-2, with 9 bases that match TRBD1. This CDR3 contains 13 residues. J was trimmed by 8 bases and V by 4 bases; bases with no gene match: 5. Per germline, CDR1 SGHNT and CDR2 YENEEA. In DNA, the CDR3 is TGTGCCAGCAGCTCAGGACAGGGGAGAGGCTACACCTTC. Protein sequence: CASSSGQGRGYTF.

V gene TRBV27 combines with J gene TRBJ1-2; tentative D call: TRBD1 (6 bases). The CDR3 is made up of 17 amino acids. Trimming left V 4 bases short and J 4 bases short, with 22 bases between. The germline V gene has CDR1 MNHEY and CDR2 SMNVEV (reference sequence). In DNA, the CDR3 is TGTGCCAGCAGTTCTCGTCGGGGCAGGGGTTCGTCCTATGGCTACACCTTC. Translation: CASSSRRGRGSSYGYTF.

This chain uses TRBV4-2 with TRBJ2-7; unclear D gene. This CDR3 has 13 amino acids. Trimming removed 0 bases at V and 1 base at J, with 4 bases between. Germline CDR1 is LGHNA and CDR2 is YNFKEQ. CDR3 sequence (DNA): TGTGCCAGCAGCCAAGATCGGTCCTACGAGCAGTACTTC. Translating it yields CASSQDRSYEQYF.

The chain couples TRBV27 to TRBJ1-2; TRBD1 matches 8 bases. Germline CDR1 is MNHEY and CDR2 is SMNVEV (reference sequence). The CDR3 runs to 13 residues. The V and J ends lost 3 bases and 6 bases, in that order; junction bases with no gene match: 3. CDR3 region: CASSFQGAHGYTF. The CDR3 coding sequence is TGTGCCAGCAGTTTTCAGGGGGCGCATGGCTACACCTTC.

The chain links TRBV29-1 to TRBJ1-2, with D uncertain. Trimming shortened V by 3 bases and J by 6 bases, and 8 bases separated the two germline ends. The CDR3 length is 11 residues. CDR1 is SQVTM and CDR2 is ANQGSEA in the germline V gene. CDR3 loop: CSVEGEDGYTF. The DNA of the CDR3 is TGCAGCGTTGAGGGAGAGGATGGCTACACCTTC.

This chain links TRBV6-5 with TRBJ1-1; D is possibly TRBD1 (5 bases). In germline, CDR1 is MNHEY, CDR2 SVGAGI. Trimming cost V 6 bases and J 2 bases, with 10 bases left between them. The CDR3 runs 13 residues. CDR3 residues: CASSRTHNTEAFF. The CDR3 DNA follows: TGTGCCAGCAGCAGGACACACAACACTGAAGCTTTCTTT.